Listed here are 32 T cell receptor beta chains from one sample, sequenced in a study of beta chain features in type 1 diabetes. Every bit of the isolated RNA underwent reverse transcription, so sequencing read expressed TCRB transcripts. The method was immunoSEQ multiplex PCR; TCRdb's version includes in-frame clones alone and lacks a portion of them. This sample yields around 430,000 clones, of which 30% are seen a single time; almost 0.065% belongs to the top ten. Sequencing was performed on naive CD4+ T cells from blood. These receptors originate from a man aged 18 to 29 in good health.

On this clone itself: Sequence at one end of the junction differs from germline and may be a read error. This sequence joins TRBV5-4 and TRBJ2-3; 7 nucleotides agree with TRBD2. The CDR3 has 13 residues. Germline loops: CDR1 SGHNT, CDR2 YYREEE (reference sequence). CDR3 sequence: CASSLGPAGDARF. DNA of the CDR3: TGTGCCAGCAGCTTAGGTCCGGCGGGAGACGCACGATTT.

Only one count was recorded for this clone. The V and J genes are TRBV18 and TRBJ1-2; D unresolved. V was shortened by 6 bases and J by 4 bases, with 18 bases between the two germline ends. Germline V lookup: CDR1 KGHSH, CDR2 LQKENI. The length of the CDR3 is 15 residues. DNA for the CDR3: TGTGCCAGCTCCCTCGAACCGGGAATTGGCTATGGCTACACCTTC. It translates to CASSLEPGIGYGYTF.

The V call is TRBV5-1, the J call TRBJ2-1, with no clear D. CDR1 SGHRS and CDR2 YFSETQ come from the germline V gene. The CDR3 runs 16 residues. V lost 4 bases and J lost 0, with 14 bases in between. The CDR3 bases are TGCGCCAGCAGCCCCGAGGCCTCTAGCTCCTACAATGAGCAGTTCTTC. This translates into CASSPEASSSYNEQFF.

The rearrangement joins TRBV6-1 to TRBJ2-7; D gene ambiguous. V lost 3 bases, J lost 3 bases, and 9 bases lay in between. Germline V gene data show CDR1 as MNHNS and CDR2 as SASEGT. This CDR3 has 13 residues. CDR3 protein: CASSEQQLYEQYF. As DNA, the CDR3 is TGTGCCAGCAGTGAGCAACAGCTCTACGAGCAGTACTTC.

The V and J genes are TRBV14 and TRBJ2-7; TRBD1 matches 8 bases. The CDR3 has 15 residues. Losses at the gene ends were 4 bases for V and 3 bases for J; bases not matched to a gene: 8. CDR1 and CDR2 (germline): SGHDN, FVKESK. For the CDR3, the DNA is TGTGCCAGCAGCCCTGGACAGGGACTTATCTACGAGCAGTACTTC. Residues: CASSPGQGLIYEQYF. Variable domain in full (rest from reference TRBV14 and TRBJ2-7): EAGVTQFPSHSVIEKGQTVTLRCDPISGHDNLYWYRRVMGKEIKFLLHFVKESKQDESGMPNNRFLAERTGGTYSTLKVQPAELEDSGVYFCASSPGQGLIYEQYFGPGTRLTVT.

A remark on this clone: Other DNA sequences in this sample translate to the same CDR3. Here the CDR3 DNA reads TGTGCCAGCAGCTTAGTACTAGCGGGAGGAGGAGATACGCAGTATTTT. Amino acids: CASSLVLAGGGDTQYF. This chain joins TRBV7-2 and TRBJ2-3; 12 bases agree with TRBD2. The V gene end was trimmed by 1 base and the J gene end by 5 bases; junction bases not matched to a gene: 4. CDR3 length: 16 amino acids. The germline V gene encodes CDR1 SGHTA and CDR2 FQGNSA.

J is TRBJ2-1 and V is TRBV2; TRBD1 aligns across 8 bases. Germline lookup yields CDR1 SNHLY and CDR2 FYNNEI. Trimming at V came to 1 base and at J to 11 bases, leaving 4 bases not matched to a gene. CDR3 length: 13 amino acids. CDR3 in DNA: TGTGCCAGCAGTGAAGGGACAGGGCCGAAGCAGTTCTTC. This gives the protein CASSEGTGPKQFF.

This clone was detected only a few times. This sequence joins TRBV2 and TRBJ2-7, with TRBD2 as a possible D gene (5 bases). Trimming stripped 4 bases from V and 3 bases from J, with 13 bases between. CDR1 and CDR2 (germline): SNHLY, FYNNEI. The CDR3 covers 14 residues. Here the CDR3 DNA reads TGTGCCAGCAGTGGGACTCAGAAAGACTACGAGCAGTACTTC. Translation: CASSGTQKDYEQYF.

The chain links TRBV10-3 to TRBJ2-1; D gene uncertain. Trimming took 6 bases from V and 10 from J, leaving 16 bases between them. The CDR3 has 13 residues. Germline V gene lookup returns CDR1 ENHRY and CDR2 SYGVKD. DNA for the CDR3: TGTGCCATCAGGCCCTTTATGTCGTGGGAGCAGTTCTTC. It is translated as CAIRPFMSWEQFF.

In its sample, this clone was seen once. The V call is TRBV25-1, the J call TRBJ1-1; a possible D gene is TRBD1 (5 bases). Germline CDR1 MGHDK, CDR2 SYGVNS. V was cut by 9 bases and J by 0 bases, with 17 bases left in between. The CDR3 length is 15 residues. CDR3 sequence reads: CASGDPDSMNTEAFF. CDR3 coding DNA: TGTGCCAGTGGGGATCCTGACAGCATGAACACTGAAGCTTTCTTT.

This clone was counted only a few times. The CDR3 here is CASTGDVRNTEAFF. In DNA form, the CDR3 reads TGTGCCAGCACCGGGGACGTGCGGAACACTGAAGCTTTCTTT. This chain uses TRBV2 with TRBJ1-1; the D gene is possibly TRBD1 (5 bases). Trimming left V 7 bases short and J 1 base short, with 13 bases between. The CDR3 is 14 amino acids. The germline CDR1 and CDR2 sequences are SNHLY and FYNNEI.

V and J are TRBV4-2 and TRBJ2-4; D is perhaps TRBD2 (6 bases). Germline CDR1 is LGHNA and CDR2 is YNFKEQ. V was clipped by 1 base and J by 1 base, with 8 bases between them. The CDR3 is made up of 15 amino acids. The CDR3, as DNA: TGTGCCAGCAGCCAAGCGGGGGAGGCCAAAAACATTCAGTACTTC. This gives the protein CASSQAGEAKNIQYF.

V usage is TRBV30 and J usage is TRBJ1-4, with a possible D match to TRBD1 (5 bases). V was cut by 3 bases and J by 6 bases, with 14 bases left in between. The germline V gene has CDR1 GTSNPN and CDR2 SVGIG (reference sequence). CDR3 length equals 14 residues. CDR3 bases: TGTGCCTGGAGCCCGGGGCCTGTCGATGAAAAACTGTTTTTT. Translation gives CAWSPGPVDEKLFF.

There are a few counts of this clone. This chain joins TRBV7-2 and TRBJ2-7; the match to TRBD2 covers 7 bases. The germline V gene encodes CDR1 SGHTA and CDR2 FQGNSA. The length of the CDR3 is 15 residues. V lost 4 bases and J lost 1; bases outside the gene matches: 7. In nucleotides, the CDR3 is TGTGCCAGCAGCTCGGGACTACCGGGGTCCTACGAGCAGTACTTC. Amino acids: CASSSGLPGSYEQYF.

V gene TRBV18 combines with J gene TRBJ2-6, with 8 bases that match TRBD2. V lost 3 bases to trimming and J lost 1 base; unmatched junction nucleotides: 5. The CDR3 has 17 amino acids. The germline gives CDR1 KGHSH, CDR2 LQKENI. Written as DNA, the CDR3 is TGTGCCAGCTCACCCGGGAGGGTTGCTTCTGGGGCCAACGTCCTGACTTTC. It translates to CASSPGRVASGANVLTF.

The sample holds a few counts of this clone. The CDR3 nucleotides are TGCAGCGTTGAAGATGGACAGGGGGCCGAGACCCAGTACTTC. It codes for CSVEDGQGAETQYF. This chain links TRBV29-1 with TRBJ2-5; TRBD1 aligns across 11 bases. CDR3 size: 14 residues. Germline V gene lookup returns CDR1 SQVTM and CDR2 ANQGSEA. The ends lost 0 bases at V and 5 bases at J; junction bases unmatched: 2.

The genes are TRBV29-1 and TRBJ2-5; 7 nucleotides line up with TRBD1. The DNA end is a closer match to TRBJ2-7, so the J assignment may be wrong. CDR3 length equals 12 residues. Germline loops: CDR1 SQVTM, CDR2 ANQGSEA. In nucleotides, the CDR3 is TGCAGCGTTTGGGACAGATTATACGAGCAGTACTTC. It yields the protein CSVWDRLYEQYF.

The CDR3 here is CAWSRMGQGSGELFF. CDR3 DNA: TGTGCCTGGAGTCGAATGGGACAGGGTTCCGGGGAGCTGTTTTTT. The V and J genes are TRBV30 and TRBJ2-2; 9 positions agree with TRBD1. V lost 2 bases to trimming and J lost 6 bases; unmatched junction nucleotides: 7. The germline gives CDR1 GTSNPN, CDR2 SVGIG (reference sequence). The CDR3 totals 15 residues.

This clone was seen a few times. The rearrangement uses TRBV25-1 and TRBJ2-1, with D possibly matching TRBD2 (6 bases). The CDR3 runs 16 residues. CDR1 and CDR2 from the germline V gene are MGHDK and SYGVNS. V dropped 2 bases and J dropped 0 bases, with 11 bases sitting between them. The CDR3 loop reads CASSERGSSSYNEQFF. CDR3 bases: TGTGCCAGCAGTGAACGGGGGAGCAGCTCCTACAATGAGCAGTTCTTC.

The chain joins TRBV5-1 to TRBJ2-7, with 10 positions matching TRBD2. Germline values: CDR1 SGHRS, CDR2 YFSETQ. V shed 4 bases, J shed 2 bases, and the junction held 6 bases outside the gene matches. There are 15 residues in the CDR3. The CDR3 region has the DNA TGCGCCAGCAGCCCGAGGACTAGCGGAACCTACGAGCAGTACTTC. Its protein product is CASSPRTSGTYEQYF.

This clone was counted a few times. CDR3 DNA sequence: TGTGCCAGCAGCCGGTCCAGTCTAGAGACCCAGTACTTC. Protein: CASSRSSLETQYF. The rearrangement uses TRBV7-2 and TRBJ2-5; D unresolved. CDR3 length equals 13 residues. Germline CDR1 SGHTA, CDR2 FQGNSA. V was trimmed by 5 bases and J by 4 bases, leaving 11 bases between them.

There are a few counts of this clone. This chain connects TRBV10-3 to TRBJ2-7; possible D gene TRBD2, 6 bases. This CDR3 is 13 amino acids long. V was clipped by 8 bases and J by 4 bases, with 15 bases between them. CDR1 and CDR2 from the germline V gene are ENHRY and SYGVKD. In DNA form, the CDR3 reads TGTGCCATCGGGGTGGGGGACTCTTACGAGCAGTACTTC. The encoded protein is CAIGVGDSYEQYF.

The chain combines TRBV19 with TRBJ2-5, with 10 bases lining up with TRBD1. Unmatched junction bases numbered 3, after V lost 8 bases and J lost 6 bases. Per germline, CDR1 LNHDA and CDR2 SQIVND (reference sequence). This CDR3 spans 12 amino acids. The chain's CDR3 is CASGDRGQTQYF. CDR3 nucleotides: TGTGCCAGTGGTGACAGGGGGCAGACCCAGTACTTC.

The V gene is TRBV6-5, the J gene TRBJ2-3; TRBD2 agrees at 8 bases. The CDR3 has 14 residues. Germline values: CDR1 MNHEY, CDR2 SVGAGI. V trimming: 6 bases; J trimming: 7 bases; junction bases outside the gene matches: 9. This chain's CDR3 is CASRQAGAPHTQYF. The CDR3 DNA is TGTGCCAGCAGGCAAGCGGGAGCCCCCCATACGCAGTATTTT.

This chain uses TRBV30 with TRBJ2-7; TRBD2 agrees at 11 bases. The CDR3 spans 15 residues. Germline trimming cut 2 bases from V and 3 bases from J; bases unmatched to any gene: 6. The germline gives CDR1 GTSNPN, CDR2 SVGIG (reference sequence). CDR3: CAWSSGLAASYEQYF. CDR3 nucleotide sequence: TGTGCCTGGAGTTCGGGACTAGCGGCAAGCTACGAGCAGTACTTC.

CDR3 nucleotides: TGTGCCAGCAGTAGGCAGGGTGCCTACGAGCAGTACTTC. Residues: CASSRQGAYEQYF. V is TRBV7-9 and J is TRBJ2-7; a possible D gene is TRBD1 (5 bases). Trimming stripped 6 bases from V and 2 bases from J, with 11 bases between. CDR1 is SEHNR, CDR2 FQNEAQ, per germline (reference sequence). This CDR3 spans 13 amino acids.

This clone was seen more than once but under ten times. The gene calls are TRBV23-1 and TRBJ2-7; a weak D match, TRBD1 (6 bases). TRBV23-1 is filed as an ORF, its function uncertain. CDR3 length equals 18 residues. Trimming removed 2 bases from V and 2 bases from J, with 22 bases in between. The CDR3 loop is CASSQAKDGTRPTYEQYF. For the CDR3, the DNA is TGCGCCAGCAGTCAAGCGAAGGATGGGACAAGGCCGACCTACGAGCAGTACTTC.

The chain joins TRBV30 to TRBJ1-5; a possible D gene is TRBD1 (6 bases). CDR3 size: 13 residues. CDR1 GTSNPN and CDR2 SVGIG come from the germline V gene (reference sequence). Trimming removed 0 bases from V and 5 bases from J, with 8 bases in between. Written as DNA, the CDR3 is TGTGCCTGGAGTGTATCAGGGGATCAGCCCCAGCATTTT. Translation: CAWSVSGDQPQHF.

This chain joins TRBV7-8 and TRBJ2-1; 9 bases map to TRBD1. The CDR3 sequence is 15 residues long. Germline lookup yields CDR1 SGHVS and CDR2 FQNEAQ. The V gene end was trimmed by 4 bases and the J gene end by 2 bases; junction bases not matched to a gene: 3. Here the CDR3 reads CASSSGTGPYNEQFF. In DNA, the CDR3 is TGTGCCAGCAGCTCCGGGACAGGGCCCTACAATGAGCAGTTCTTC.

This rearrangement joins TRBV14 to TRBJ2-1, with 9 positions matching TRBD2. The V gene's germline CDR1 is SGHDN and CDR2 FVKESK. The trim removed 4 bases at V and 2 bases at J, leaving 9 bases unmatched. The CDR3 length is 17 residues. Here the CDR3 DNA reads TGTGCCAGCAGCCCCTGGTTGGCTAGCGGGACCTACAATGAGCAGTTCTTC. Encoded protein: CASSPWLASGTYNEQFF.

This clone appeared a few times. The genes are TRBV27 and TRBJ2-2; 10 bases are shared with TRBD2. The germline V gene encodes CDR1 MNHEY and CDR2 SMNVEV (reference sequence). The CDR3 has 15 residues. The V and J ends lost 5 bases and 4 bases, in that order; junction bases with no gene match: 4. The chain's CDR3 is CASSGSGRSTGELFF. Written as DNA, the CDR3 is TGTGCCAGCAGTGGTAGCGGGAGGAGCACCGGGGAGCTGTTTTTT.

This clone has more than one count but fewer than ten. The chain uses TRBV29-1 and TRBJ1-2, with D unresolved. V was trimmed by 1 base and J by 6 bases, leaving 12 bases between them. The V gene's germline CDR1 is SQVTM and CDR2 ANQGSEA. The CDR3 covers 13 residues. CDR3 sequence reads: CSVEAQGLDGYTF. The CDR3 DNA is TGCAGCGTTGAAGCGCAAGGACTAGATGGCTACACCTTC.